The 15 T cell receptor beta chains reported below all come from one sample, sequenced in a study of identical twins. TCRdb re-called the 5' RACE reads through MiXCR, storing one row per CDR3 protein. The table has hundreds of thousands of distinct CDR3 sequences, 21% seen once. This sample also appeared in a second study, on T cells expressing NK-cell markers.

Sequencing used PBMCs. The receptors were gathered from a woman younger than 30 in good health.

The J gene is TRBJ2-7, the V gene TRBV20-1, with D unclear. There are 12 residues in the CDR3. The germline V gene has CDR1 DFQATT and CDR2 SNEGSKA (reference sequence). The V and J ends lost 5 bases and 3 bases respectively, with 11 bases between them. In DNA, the CDR3 is TGCAGTGCTTCTTTGCGGAACTACGAGCAGTACTTC. Translating gives CSASLRNYEQYF.

This clonotype has at least ten counts. The V gene is TRBV12-3 or TRBV12-4, the J gene TRBJ1-2; D unresolved. Trimming shortened V by 8 bases and J by 7 bases, and 17 bases separated the two germline ends. The CDR3 covers 13 residues. The CDR3: CASGLPATLGYTF. CDR3 coding DNA: TGTGCCAGCGGGTTACCGGCGACACTTGGCTACACCTTC.

This clonotype was counted only a few times. The V gene is TRBV12-3 or TRBV12-4, the J gene TRBJ2-7, with TRBD1 as a possible D gene (5 bases). The CDR3 has 14 amino acids. The ends were cut back, 6 bases at V and 3 bases at J, with 15 bases in the middle. The CDR3 bases are TGTGCCAGCAGAGTTCAACAGGATAACTACGAGCAGTACTTC. This encodes CASRVQQDNYEQYF.

This clonotype was observed a handful of times. V and J are TRBV7-9 and TRBJ1-1, with a tentative D call TRBD1 (5 bases). Trimming removed 6 bases from V and 8 bases from J, with 13 bases in between. Germline values: CDR1 SEHNR, CDR2 FQNEAQ (reference sequence). The CDR3 sequence is 12 residues long. CDR3 loop: CASSHTRGEAFF. The CDR3 coding sequence is TGTGCCAGCAGTCATACGAGGGGAGAAGCTTTCTTT.

Details on this clonotype: This is likely a read error, given that the CDR3 carries no conserved phenylalanine or tryptophan at its end. V gene TRBV12-3 or TRBV12-4 combines with J gene TRBJ2-1; 10 nucleotides match TRBD2. J was trimmed by 7 bases and V by 2 bases; bases with no gene match: 2. The CDR3 sequence is 14 residues long. The chain's CDR3 is CASSLTSGNNEQFV. CDR3 DNA sequence: TGTGCCAGCAGTTTAACTAGCGGGAATAATGAGCAGTTCGTC.

This clonotype has ten or more counts. The rearrangement uses TRBV12-3 or TRBV12-4 and TRBJ1-1; unclear D gene. This CDR3 is built from 14 residues. V was cut by 6 bases and J by 3 bases, with 14 bases left in between. CDR3 nucleotide sequence: TGTGCCAGCAGCCAGCGAGGTTGGGACACTGAAGCTTTCTTT. This sequence encodes CASSQRGWDTEAFF.

This clonotype has a handful of counts. This chain connects TRBV5-1 to TRBJ2-6; D gene uncertain. The CDR3 runs to 16 residues. Germline values: CDR1 SGHRS, CDR2 YFSETQ. The V end lost 0 bases, the J end lost 0 bases, and 7 bases lay between the germline ends. CDR3 protein: CASSLAVHSGANVLTF. CDR3 DNA sequence: TGCGCCAGCAGCTTGGCAGTTCACTCTGGGGCCAACGTCCTGACTTTC.

Written as DNA, the CDR3 is TGCAGTGCTAGAGATACCAGCCCGAGCTCCTACAATGAGCAGTTCTTC. It encodes CSARDTSPSSYNEQFF. The chain employs TRBV20-1 and TRBJ2-1; D remains ambiguous. The germline CDR1 and CDR2 sequences are DFQATT and SNEGSKA (reference sequence). The CDR3 runs to 16 residues. V was pared by 0 bases and J by 0 bases, with 12 bases between.

This CDR3 is CASSLSFQETQYF. CDR3 nucleotide sequence: TGTGCCAGCAGTTTAAGTTTTCAAGAGACCCAGTACTTC. The chain recombines TRBV12-3 or TRBV12-4 with TRBJ2-5; D is uncertain. The V and J ends lost 2 bases and 2 bases respectively, with 6 bases between them. The length of the CDR3 is 13 residues.

This clonotype has more than one count but fewer than ten. This sequence joins TRBV15 and TRBJ2-6; either TRBD1 or TRBD2 may fit D (5 bases each). The V gene's germline CDR1 is LNHNV and CDR2 YYDKDF (reference sequence). Trimming left V 1 base short and J 2 bases short, with 6 bases between. This CDR3 is 15 amino acids long. The CDR3 region is CATSRVGAGANVLTF. The CDR3 nucleotides are TGTGCCACCAGCAGAGTGGGGGCTGGGGCCAACGTCCTGACTTTC.

This chain connects TRBV3-1 to TRBJ2-7; 8 bases are a match to TRBD1. V shed 4 bases and J 3 bases; nucleotides not matched to a gene: 5. The CDR3 has 14 amino acids. CDR1 is LGHDT, CDR2 YNNKEL, per germline (reference sequence). The CDR3 DNA follows: TGTGCCAGCAGCCTACAGGGGGTCTTCTACGAGCAGTACTTC. This encodes CASSLQGVFYEQYF.

The chain has TRBV20-1 and TRBJ2-5, with TRBD1 matching 7 bases. Germline V gene data show CDR1 as DFQATT and CDR2 as SNEGSKA (reference sequence). Losses at the gene ends were 6 bases for V and 5 bases for J; bases not matched to a gene: 9. The length of the CDR3 is 13 residues. The CDR3 loop is CSAQDRRSETQYF. In DNA, the CDR3 is TGCAGTGCCCAGGACAGGAGATCGGAGACCCAGTACTTC.

Comment on this clonotype: This could be a read error, since a much larger clone is one nucleotide away. The chain joins TRBV27 to TRBJ2-3; 7 positions agree with TRBD2. The CDR3 runs to 12 residues. Germline CDR1 reads MNHEY; CDR2 reads SMNVEV (reference sequence). For the CDR3, the DNA is TGTGCCAGCAGTTCCACTAGCGTCGCGCAGTTTTTT. Translation: CASSSTSVAQFF.

This clonotype occurred many times. V gene TRBV20-1 combines with J gene TRBJ2-7; the D gene is possibly TRBD1 (5 bases). V was trimmed by 6 bases and J by 0 bases, leaving 9 bases between them. Germline CDR1 is DFQATT and CDR2 is SNEGSKA (reference sequence). The CDR3 has 12 residues. CDR3 loop: CSARRGSYEQYF. The DNA for the CDR3 is TGCAGTGCCCGAAGGGGCTCCTACGAGCAGTACTTC.

Here the CDR3 reads CASSKRGSSYEQYF. The CDR3 nucleotides are TGCGCCAGCAGCAAGAGGGGAAGCTCCTACGAGCAGTACTTC. The rearrangement joins TRBV5-1 to TRBJ2-7, with D tentatively TRBD1 or TRBD2 (5 bases each). Germline values: CDR1 SGHRS, CDR2 YFSETQ. The CDR3 consists of 14 residues. V dropped 4 bases and J dropped 0 bases, with 11 bases sitting between them.